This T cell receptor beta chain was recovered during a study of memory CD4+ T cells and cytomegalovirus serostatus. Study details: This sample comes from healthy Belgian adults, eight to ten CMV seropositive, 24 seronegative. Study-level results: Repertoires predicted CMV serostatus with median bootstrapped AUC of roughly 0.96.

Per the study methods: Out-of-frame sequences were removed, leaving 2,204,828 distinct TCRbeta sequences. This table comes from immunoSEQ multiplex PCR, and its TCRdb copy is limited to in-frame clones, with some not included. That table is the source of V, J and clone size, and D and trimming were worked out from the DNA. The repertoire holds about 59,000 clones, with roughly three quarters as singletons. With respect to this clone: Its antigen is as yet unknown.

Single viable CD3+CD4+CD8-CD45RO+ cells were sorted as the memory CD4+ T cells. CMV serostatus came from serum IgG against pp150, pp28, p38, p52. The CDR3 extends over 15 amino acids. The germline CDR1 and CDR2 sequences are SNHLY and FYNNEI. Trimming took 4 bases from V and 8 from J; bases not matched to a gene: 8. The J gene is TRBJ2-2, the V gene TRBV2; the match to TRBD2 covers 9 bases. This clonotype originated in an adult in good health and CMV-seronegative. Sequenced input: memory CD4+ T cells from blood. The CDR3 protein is CASSGVAGAPGELFF. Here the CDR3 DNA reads TGTGCCAGCAGTGGGGTAGCGGGAGCGCCTGGGGAGCTGTTTTTT.